This T cell receptor beta chain derives from a study of early T cells in non-severe SARS-CoV-2 infection. Background on the study: The study sequenced bulk RNA from unsorted whole blood, with chains unpaired. Study results and caveats: Matching results from VDJdb favored anti-spike CD8 responses, leaving private and CD4 specificities undetected.

This clonotype was observed many times. What it recognizes is unknown. Researchers tagged individual cDNA molecules with unique molecular identifiers. TCRdb fed the 5' RACE reads into MiXCR, producing one record per CDR3 protein. This sample carries tens of thousands of distinct CDR3 sequences, approximately 10% of them seen once, and the ten largest clones take under 4.5%. This CDR3 is 16 amino acids long. Trimming shortened V by 6 bases and J by 10 bases, and 27 bases separated the two germline ends. Germline CDR1 is MNHEY and CDR2 is SVGAGI. This chain connects TRBV6-5 to TRBJ1-2, with D tentatively TRBD1 (6 bases). This specimen was whole blood, taken at baseline. The receptor comes from an adult who was a healthcare worker with PCR-confirmed SARS-CoV-2 infection or an uninfected control (not recorded which). For the CDR3, the DNA is TGTGCCAGCAGCAAGGCTCCTAAAGGGGGAGGAACCGTCTACACCTTC. Translated, it gives CASSKAPKGGGTVYTF.